These T cell receptor beta chains were read from a single sample in a study of blood T cell repertoires in COVID-19. TCRdb keeps only in-frame clones here, not all; method: immunoSEQ multiplex PCR. Of 100,000 or so clones in the sample, over 85% were seen once. Material for sequencing was peripheral blood. These receptors all come from a man in his sixties or seventies with acute or convalescent COVID-19. Each CDR3 is given with its conserved first and last residue. The D gene is left open where the match is weak. For some rows the clone size is stated as once, few or many, or as a class when expanded; others skip it.

cdr3_aa cdr3_nt j_call v_call clone_size d_call
CATSRLTGADTQYF TGTGCCACCAGCAGACTCACAGGGGCAGATACGCAGTATTTT TRBJ2-3 TRBV15 . TRBD1
CASSLRTGRTGELFF TGTGCCAGCAGCCTTAGGACAGGGCGCACCGGGGAGCTGTTTTTT TRBJ2-2 TRBV7-9 few TRBD1
CASSSDWTARTSGNTIYF TGTGCCAGCAGTTCCGACTGGACAGCGCGTACCTCTGGAAACACCATATATTTT TRBJ1-3 TRBV28 once .
CASSLSFRGGNEQFF TGTGCCAGCAGTTTATCGTTCAGGGGAGGGAATGAGCAGTTCTTC TRBJ2-1 TRBV28 . .
CASTMRADTQYF TGTGCCAGCACCATGCGGGCAGATACGCAGTATTTT TRBJ2-3 TRBV7-9 . .
CASSYGQGTGELFF TGTGCCAGCAGCTACGGACAGGGGACCGGGGAGCTGTTTTTT TRBJ2-2 TRBV5-6 . TRBD1
CASSNAGPTEAFF TGTGCCAGTAGTAACGCAGGGCCCACTGAAGCTTTCTTT TRBJ1-1 TRBV19 few .
CASSLGTGGMATQYF TGTGCCAGCAGCCTCGGGACAGGGGGTATGGCTACGCAGTATTTT TRBJ2-3 TRBV6-5 . TRBD1
CASSQDQVSYGYTF TGTGCCAGCAGCCAAGATCAGGTCAGCTATGGCTACACCTTC TRBJ1-2 TRBV3-1/TRBV3-2 . .
CATSRGQDDNEKLFF TGTGCCACCAGCAGAGGACAGGATGATAATGAAAAACTGTTTTTT TRBJ1-4 TRBV15 . .
CASSPNRRNTEAFF TGTGCCAGCTCACCAAACAGGAGGAACACTGAAGCTTTCTTT TRBJ1-1 TRBV18 . .
CASSQGLTSGGYEQYF TGCGCCAGCAGCCAAGGCCTGACTAGCGGGGGCTACGAGCAGTACTTC TRBJ2-7 TRBV4-1 . TRBD2
CASSIDLREEETQYF TGTGCCAGTAGTATTGATCTTCGCGAGGAAGAGACCCAGTACTTC TRBJ2-5 TRBV19 . .
CASSERTGDNQPQHF TGCGCCAGCAGCGAAAGGACAGGGGACAATCAGCCCCAGCATTTT TRBJ1-5 TRBV4-1 . TRBD1
CASSEFARQPQHF TGCGCCAGCAGTGAGTTTGCGCGTCAGCCCCAGCATTTT TRBJ1-5 TRBV10-2 . .
CASSEPTGTQHF TGCGCCAGCAGTGAGCCGACAGGGACCCAGCATTTT TRBJ1-5 TRBV10-2 once TRBD1
CASSARGGEKTQYF TGTGCCAGCAGTGCACGGGGAGGGGAGAAGACCCAGTACTTC TRBJ2-5 TRBV25-1 . TRBD2
CASSRRGSHYEQYF TGTGCCAGCAGTCGACGGGGGTCCCATTACGAGCAGTACTTC TRBJ2-7 TRBV27 . .
CASSLRRAGGNTIYF TGTGCCAGCAGCTTGCGCAGGGCAGGTGGAAACACCATATATTTT TRBJ1-3 TRBV5-4 . .
CASSQGTSGYNEQFF TGTGCCAGCAGTCAAGGGACTAGCGGCTACAATGAGCAGTTCTTC TRBJ2-1 TRBV28 . TRBD2
CASSANRREGDEQFF TGTGCCAGCAGTGCCAACCGGAGAGAAGGCGATGAGCAGTTCTTC TRBJ2-1 TRBV2 . .
CASSLGSYAPYNEQFF TGCGCCAGCAGCTTGGGTTCATATGCGCCCTACAATGAGCAGTTCTTC TRBJ2-1 TRBV5-1 . .
CASSSQPGQGSYEQYF TGTGCCAGCAGTTCACAGCCGGGACAGGGTTCCTACGAGCAGTACTTC TRBJ2-7 TRBV6-5 few TRBD1
CASSLSSGAKNIQYF TGCGCCAGCAGCTTATCTAGCGGGGCCAAAAACATTCAGTACTTC TRBJ2-4 TRBV5-1 . TRBD2
CASSGRGAGNTIYF TGTGCCAGCAGTGGACGGGGTGCTGGAAACACCATATATTTT TRBJ1-3 TRBV28 . .
CASSLGANYGYTF TGTGCCAGCAGCCTGGGAGCTAACTATGGCTACACCTTC TRBJ1-2 TRBV12-3/TRBV12-4 . .
CATSDRAFDGYTF TGTGCCACCAGTGACAGGGCCTTCGATGGCTACACCTTC TRBJ1-2 TRBV24-1 . .
CASGGQYMNTEAFF TGTGCCAGCGGGGGACAGTACATGAACACTGAAGCTTTCTTT TRBJ1-1 TRBV2 . TRBD1
CASSLQGGLNNEQFF TGCGCCAGCAGCTTACAGGGGGGGCTTAACAATGAGCAGTTCTTC TRBJ2-1 TRBV5-1 . .
CASSYSNRLGNSPLHF TGTGCCAGCAGTTACTCGAACAGGCTGGGGAATTCACCCCTCCACTTT TRBJ1-6 TRBV6-5 . .
CASTQLGGGSPLHF TGTGCCAGCACCCAGCTGGGGGGTGGTTCACCCCTCCACTTT TRBJ1-6 TRBV11-2 . .
CASEPRDTSYEQYF TGTGCCAGCGAACCCCGGGACACTTCCTACGAGCAGTACTTC TRBJ2-7 TRBV28 . .
CASSQAGTGRRTEAFF TGCGCCAGCAGCCAAGCCGGGACAGGGAGGAGGACTGAAGCTTTCTTT TRBJ1-1 TRBV4-3 . TRBD1
CASGTDHFNEKLFF TGTGCCAGCGGGACAGACCATTTTAATGAAAAACTGTTTTTT TRBJ1-4 TRBV9 . TRBD1
CASRARLDEQYF TGTGCCAGCAGGGCACGGCTAGACGAGCAGTACTTC TRBJ2-7 TRBV11-3 many .
CATSDHGSGQPQHF TGTGCCACCAGTGATCATGGCAGCGGACAGCCCCAGCATTTT TRBJ1-5 TRBV24-1 . .
CASSFGARGGYTF TGTGCCAGCAGTTTCGGGGCGCGGGGCGGCTACACCTTC TRBJ1-2 TRBV12-3/TRBV12-4 . .
CASSSTEVPTDTQYF TGTGCCAGCAGCTCGACGGAGGTCCCCACAGATACGCAGTATTTT TRBJ2-3 TRBV7-9 . .
CASSRTSGTYEQYF TGTGCCAGCAGCCGGACTAGCGGGACCTACGAGCAGTACTTC TRBJ2-7 TRBV5-4 . TRBD2
CASSLPGQGGTEAFF TGTGCCAGCAGTTTACCCGGACAGGGTGGCACTGAAGCTTTCTTT TRBJ1-1 TRBV28 . TRBD1
CASSSGTGQSNQPQHF TGTGCCAGCAGCTCTGGGACAGGTCAAAGCAATCAGCCCCAGCATTTT TRBJ1-5 TRBV5-5 . TRBD1
CASSATVGDGYGYTF TGTGCCAGCAGCGCCACAGTCGGTGATGGCTATGGCTACACCTTC TRBJ1-2 TRBV5-5 . .